The entry below gives a single T cell receptor (beta chain) sequence along with its context. Its antigen is as yet unknown. Assay used: immunoSEQ multiplex PCR; TCRdb lists only in-frame clones, some missing. The sample shows about 93,000 clones, over 85% of them seen only once. Germline assignment: CDR1 PRHDT and CDR2 FYEKMQ (reference sequence). CDR3 size: 14 residues. V lost 2 bases to trimming and J lost 2 bases, with 9 bases between them. These data come from a study of graft-versus-host responses after intestinal transplantation. In the study overall: Recipients obtained multivisceral, liver-intestinal, or isolated intestinal transplants. Every transplant recipient was induced with anti-thymocyte globulin, then maintained on tacrolimus and steroids for about 3 years. Findings and caveats of the study: When patients had graft-donor T cell macrochimerism, their allografts held high graft-versus-host to host-versus-graft clonal ratios. GvH clones were found in recipient marrow; some appeared first in ileum or blood.

This sequence originates from a human donor who received an intestinal transplant. This specimen was unstimulated CD8+ T cells sorted from spleen or lymph node cells, taken before intestinal transplant. The V call is TRBV13, the J call TRBJ2-5; TRBD2 is a possible D gene (6 bases). The CDR3 loop reads CASSLTGVQETQYF. The CDR3 bases are TGTGCCAGCAGCTTAACGGGGGTACAAGAGACCCAGTACTTC.